This T cell receptor beta chain was obtained from a study of T cell responses to AZD1222 COVID-19 vaccine. Data came from immunoSEQ multiplex PCR; TCRdb stores just in-frame clones and leaves some out. In total, the table holds around 140,000 clones. Note on this clone: The antigen is undetermined.

The study's findings and limits: Across the whole spike, CD4 TCRs peaked at regions 160-218 and 743-854. Most donors were white British, females outnumbered males, and clonal diversity was possibly underestimated.

Trimming removed 4 bases at V and 3 bases at J, with 11 bases between. The CDR3 is 13 amino acids. The germline V gene encodes CDR1 SGHRS and CDR2 YFSETQ. The receptor's source is an adult in good health. The sequenced material came from peripheral blood. The chain joins TRBV5-1 to TRBJ2-7, with D unresolved. In nucleotides, the CDR3 is TGCGCCAGCAGCGCCAGGCCCAGCTACGAGCAGTACTTC. Translation gives CASSARPSYEQYF.